This T cell receptor beta chain was sequenced in a study of graft-versus-host responses after intestinal transplantation. Only in-frame clones appear in the TCRdb table, and some are missing; sequencing was by immunoSEQ multiplex PCR. The table includes 90,000 to 95,000 clones, about 93% detected once. In regard to this clone: Its antigen remains unknown.

CDR1 and CDR2 from the germline V gene are SGHRS and YFSETQ. CDR3 size: 14 residues. The V gene lost 1 base and the J gene lost 5 bases, with 12 bases spanning the gap. The gene calls are TRBV5-1 and TRBJ2-5, with D uncertain. The sequences come from unstimulated CD8+ T cells sorted from spleen or lymph node cells, collected before intestinal transplant. This TCR was recovered from a human donor who received an intestinal transplant. Written as DNA, the CDR3 is TGCGCCAGCAGCTTGCCCGAGACGGAGGAGACCCAGTACTTC. As protein: CASSLPETEETQYF.